Listed here are 27 T cell receptor beta chains from one sample, sequenced in a study of shared clonotypes between healthy human individuals. Data came from immunoSEQ multiplex PCR; TCRdb stores just in-frame clones and leaves some out. Altogether hundreds of thousands of clones are present, approximately 79% being singletons, with the ten largest covering approximately 1.6%. Source material: memory CD4+ T cells sorted from blood. Subset described: CD45RA-negative fraction. The receptors were sampled from a woman in her twenties or thirties in good health.

This clone was observed a few times. The genes are TRBV29-1 and TRBJ2-5; D perhaps matches TRBD1 (7 bases). Trimming cost V 5 bases and J 1 base, with 17 bases left between them. The CDR3 runs 15 residues. The V gene's germline CDR1 is SQVTM and CDR2 ANQGSEA. This CDR3 is CSVRRGQGIQETQYF. The CDR3 DNA is TGCAGCGTTCGGAGGGGGCAGGGAATCCAAGAGACCCAGTACTTC.

The chain is built from TRBV5-1 and TRBJ2-1; a possible D gene is TRBD1 (5 bases). Trimming removed 0 bases at V and 6 bases at J, with 10 bases between. In germline, CDR1 is SGHRS, CDR2 YFSETQ. CDR3 length: 14 residues. The CDR3 spells CASSLAWGPNEQFF. As DNA, the CDR3 is TGCGCCAGCAGCTTGGCGTGGGGCCCCAATGAGCAGTTCTTC. Full variable domain (remainder filled in from reference TRBV5-1 and TRBJ2-1): KAGVTQTPRYLIKTRGQQVTLSCSPISGHRSVSWYQQTPGQGLQFLFEYFSETQRNKGNFPGRFSGRQFSNSRSEMNVSTLELGDSALYLCASSLAWGPNEQFFGPGTRLTVL.

This clone appeared once. This chain joins TRBV30 and TRBJ2-3, with TRBD2 as a possible D gene (6 bases). V was shortened by 3 bases and J by 12 bases, with 16 bases between the two germline ends. CDR1 GTSNPN and CDR2 SVGIG come from the germline V gene (reference sequence). The CDR3 has 12 amino acids. This CDR3 reads CAWSVGRGAQYF. DNA for the CDR3: TGTGCCTGGAGCGTGGGTCGCGGGGCACAGTATTTT.

The chain is built from TRBV29-1 and TRBJ2-2; D gene unclear. CDR1 and CDR2 (germline): SQVTM, ANQGSEA. The CDR3 loop spans 14 amino acids. V lost 5 bases and J lost 2, with 12 bases in between. The CDR3 DNA is TGCAGCGTTAGCCCAGTGGGTAACACCGGGGAGCTGTTTTTT. It is translated as CSVSPVGNTGELFF.

V is TRBV28 and J is TRBJ1-2, with 10 bases fitting TRBD1. The CDR3 extends over 15 amino acids. Germline V gene lookup returns CDR1 MDHEN and CDR2 SYDVKM. V gave up 8 bases and J gave up 4 bases; unmatched junction bases: 10. CDR3 residues: CASGNGQGVFYGYTF. CDR3 bases: TGTGCCAGCGGAAATGGACAGGGGGTATTCTATGGCTACACCTTC.

The rearrangement uses TRBV11-2 and TRBJ1-2, with 7 bases matching TRBD1. The J segment lost 8 bases and the V segment lost 1 base, leaving 7 bases of the junction unmatched. The CDR3 spans 14 residues. CDR1 is SGHAT and CDR2 is FQNNGV in the germline V gene. The CDR3 nucleotides read TGTGCCAGCAGCTTAGGCCCGACAGGGCAAGGCTACACCTTC. It translates to CASSLGPTGQGYTF.

V gene TRBV2 combines with J gene TRBJ1-1; no definite D call. Germline CDR1 SNHLY, CDR2 FYNNEI. Deletions cut 7 bases from V and 1 base from J, with 7 bases between. CDR3 length equals 12 residues. This CDR3 reads CASIRENTEAFF. The CDR3 DNA reads as TGTGCCAGCATCCGAGAGAACACTGAAGCTTTCTTT.

The J gene is TRBJ1-1, the V gene TRBV19, with D hard to call. V was cut by 7 bases and J by 2 bases, with 11 bases left in between. The CDR3 covers 13 residues. Per germline, CDR1 LNHDA and CDR2 SQIVND (reference sequence). The CDR3 DNA sequence: TGTGCCAGTACCCAACAAAGAAACACTGAAGCTTTCTTT. Amino acids: CASTQQRNTEAFF.

This clone was found once. Just one base apart from a much larger clone, this may be a read error. The chain uses TRBV25-1 and TRBJ2-6; a possible D gene is TRBD2 (7 bases). The CDR3 loop spans 16 amino acids. CDR1 and CDR2 (germline): MGHDK, SYGVNS. The CDR3 here is CASSEWGGSEANVLTF. The CDR3 region has the DNA TGTGCCAGCAGTGAATGGGGGGGCTCTGAGGCCAACGTCCTGACTTTC.

In this sample, this clone turned up a few times. CDR3 in amino acids: CASSAGRQPNSNYGYTF. The CDR3, as DNA: TGCGCCAGCAGCGCGGGCCGTCAGCCCAATTCTAACTATGGCTACACCTTC. V gene TRBV5-1 combines with J gene TRBJ1-2; D ambiguous. Germline-derived CDR1 and CDR2 are SGHRS and YFSETQ. The CDR3 has 17 amino acids. V gave up 4 bases and J gave up 0 bases, with 19 bases separating them.

V gene TRBV6-1 combines with J gene TRBJ2-1, with 7 bases that match TRBD1. Germline V CDR1 and CDR2: MNHNS, SASEGT. The CDR3 length is 15 residues. J lost 1 base, V lost 10 bases, and 10 bases had no gene match. CDR3 bases: TGTGCCACGTTCAGGGGGAGCGGTTCCTACAATGAGCAGTTCTTC. It translates to CATFRGSGSYNEQFF.

V is TRBV4-1 and J is TRBJ2-5, with TRBD2 matching 13 bases. V gave up 0 bases and J gave up 3 bases; unmatched junction bases: 7. There are 18 residues in the CDR3. Germline CDR1 reads MGHRA; CDR2 reads YSYEKL. The CDR3: CASSQDKGTSGAEETQYF. CDR3 coding DNA: TGCGCCAGCAGCCAAGATAAAGGGACTAGCGGGGCAGAAGAGACCCAGTACTTC.

V is TRBV10-1 and J is TRBJ2-1; a weak D match, TRBD1 (5 bases). This CDR3 is built from 13 residues. CDR1 WNHNN and CDR2 SYGVQD come from the germline V gene (reference sequence). Trimming took 8 bases from V and 6 from J, leaving 14 bases between them. CDR3 sequence (DNA): TGCGCCAGCGTATGGCAGGGAAGCAATGAGCAGTTCTTC. It translates to CASVWQGSNEQFF.

This CDR3 reads CASSQQPDQPQHF. The CDR3 nucleotides are TGCGCCAGCAGTCAACAGCCTGATCAGCCCCAGCATTTT. The V call is TRBV5-1, the J call TRBJ1-5; D is unresolved. This CDR3 contains 13 residues. Trimming took 5 bases from V and 5 from J, leaving 11 bases between them. Germline loops: CDR1 SGHRS, CDR2 YFSETQ.

This chain connects TRBV14 to TRBJ2-1, with 10 bases identical to TRBD1. Germline V lookup: CDR1 SGHDN, CDR2 FVKESK. V lost 4 bases and J lost 3; bases outside the gene matches: 12. The CDR3 is 18 residues long. DNA for the CDR3: TGTGCCAGCAGCCGAGGGACAGGGGCATCCTATCTCTACAATGAGCAGTTCTTC. This translates into CASSRGTGASYLYNEQFF. The variable domain in full, completed from reference TRBV14 and TRBJ2-1, reads EAGVTQFPSHSVIEKGQTVTLRCDPISGHDNLYWYRRVMGKEIKFLLHFVKESKQDESGMPNNRFLAERTGGTYSTLKVQPAELEDSGVYFCASSRGTGASYLYNEQFFGPGTRLTVL.

This rearrangement joins TRBV7-9 to TRBJ2-7; the match to TRBD2 covers 7 bases. CDR3 length: 15 residues. CDR1 and CDR2 from the germline V gene are SEHNR and FQNEAQ (reference sequence). V dropped 8 bases and J dropped 8; count of bases not matched to a gene: 18. The CDR3: CASRKEAGEFVKQYF. The DNA of the CDR3 is TGTGCCAGCCGAAAGGAGGCGGGAGAGTTCGTAAAGCAGTACTTC.

The V and J genes are TRBV5-1 and TRBJ1-1; 8 positions match TRBD1. The CDR3 sequence is 15 residues long. The V and J ends lost 3 bases and 4 bases, in that order; junction bases with no gene match: 8. Germline CDR1 reads SGHRS; CDR2 reads YFSETQ. The CDR3 region is CASSSWTGMSTEAFF. CDR3 DNA sequence: TGCGCCAGCAGCTCCTGGACAGGGATGAGCACTGAAGCTTTCTTT.

In regard to this clone: This may stem from a read error, because a much larger clone lies one nucleotide away. The rearrangement joins TRBV7-2 to TRBJ1-5, with TRBD1 matching over 7 bases. In germline, CDR1 is SGHTA, CDR2 FQGNSA. Trimming at V came to 5 bases and at J to 3 bases, leaving 4 bases not matched to a gene. The CDR3 is 14 residues long. Here the CDR3 reads CASSRQGDNQPQHF. The CDR3 nucleotides are TGTGCCAGCAGCCGACAGGGAGACAATCAGCCCCAGCATTTT.

This chain uses TRBV7-9 with TRBJ1-5; D remains ambiguous. CDR3 length: 13 amino acids. The germline V gene encodes CDR1 SEHNR and CDR2 FQNEAQ (reference sequence). The V gene lost 2 bases and the J gene lost 6 bases, with 8 bases spanning the gap. CDR3 region: CASSLLEGQPQHF. The CDR3 nucleotides read TGTGCCAGCAGCTTATTGGAGGGTCAGCCCCAGCATTTT.

The gene calls are TRBV5-4 and TRBJ2-7, with 13 bases that match TRBD2. Trimming cost V 4 bases and J 1 base; bases outside gene matches: 5. CDR1 is SGHNT, CDR2 YYREEE, per germline (reference sequence). The CDR3 contains 16 residues. The CDR3, as DNA: TGTGCCAGCAGCACACTAGCGGGAGGGTTATCCTACGAGCAGTACTTC. This gives the protein CASSTLAGGLSYEQYF.

This chain links TRBV6-4 with TRBJ2-1; D remains unclear. The CDR3 consists of 15 residues. Germline V gives CDR1 MRHNA, CDR2 SNTAGT. V dropped 3 bases and J dropped 0 bases, with 9 bases sitting between them. The CDR3 DNA sequence: TGTGCCAGCAGTGAGGCCAGCAGCTCCTACAATGAGCAGTTCTTC. Protein sequence: CASSEASSSYNEQFF.

This clone was counted between two and nine times. CDR3 in DNA: TGTGCCAGCGTAGGGACAGCCTACACTGAAGCTTTCTTT. It encodes CASVGTAYTEAFF. The genes are TRBV28 and TRBJ1-1; 7 bases map to TRBD1. The junction had 6 bases not matched to a gene; V was cut back by 8 bases and J by 3 bases. The CDR3 is made up of 13 amino acids. Germline lookup yields CDR1 MDHEN and CDR2 SYDVKM. Using reference TRBV28 and TRBJ1-1 for the parts outside the CDR3, the full variable domain is DVKVTQSSRYLVKRTGEKVFLECVQDMDHENMFWYRQDPGLGLRLIYFSYDVKMKEKGDIPEGYSVSREKKERFSLILESASTNQTSMYLCASVGTAYTEAFFGQGTRLTVV.

This chain connects TRBV7-2 to TRBJ1-5; 7 nucleotides align to TRBD1. Germline V lookup: CDR1 SGHTA, CDR2 FQGNSA. This CDR3 spans 14 amino acids. J was trimmed by 9 bases and V by 6 bases; bases with no gene match: 11. CDR3 nucleotide sequence: TGTGCCAGCAGTCGGGGACAGAGCTTATTGCCCCAGCATTTT. Its protein is CASSRGQSLLPQHF.

The J gene is TRBJ1-1, the V gene TRBV14; TRBD1 might be the D (5 bases). Trimming cost V 2 bases and J 9 bases, with 19 bases left between them. The CDR3 is 15 residues long. The germline CDR1 and CDR2 sequences are SGHDN and FVKESK. CDR3 nucleotides: TGTGCCAGCAGCCAATACCAGCCCGACAGAGCGAAAGCTTTCTTT. Residues: CASSQYQPDRAKAFF.

The V and J genes are TRBV19 and TRBJ1-2; maybe TRBD1 (6 bases). Deletions cut 10 bases from V and 7 bases from J, with 16 bases between. This CDR3 has 12 residues. CDR1 is LNHDA, CDR2 SQIVND, per germline (reference sequence). CDR3 coding DNA: TGTGCCACTGGAGGGGGGGCCGGTGGCTACACCTTC. This translates into CATGGGAGGYTF.

CDR3 amino acids: CASSTPLGVEAFF. DNA of the CDR3: TGTGCCAGCAGTACCCCGTTGGGTGTTGAAGCTTTCTTT. The J gene is TRBJ1-1, the V gene TRBV6-5; D ambiguous. Germline lookup yields CDR1 MNHEY and CDR2 SVGAGI. The CDR3 extends over 13 amino acids. V lost 5 bases to trimming and J lost 7 bases, with 14 bases between them.

This clone was found a few times. The sample carries other DNA sequences with the same CDR3. The rearrangement links TRBV28 to TRBJ1-1; unclear D gene. This CDR3 contains 11 residues. V was cut by 4 bases and J by 1 base, with 1 base left in between. Germline V CDR1 and CDR2: MDHEN, SYDVKM. CDR3 DNA: TGTGCCAGCAGTTCGAACACTGAAGCTTTCTTT. Protein product: CASSSNTEAFF.